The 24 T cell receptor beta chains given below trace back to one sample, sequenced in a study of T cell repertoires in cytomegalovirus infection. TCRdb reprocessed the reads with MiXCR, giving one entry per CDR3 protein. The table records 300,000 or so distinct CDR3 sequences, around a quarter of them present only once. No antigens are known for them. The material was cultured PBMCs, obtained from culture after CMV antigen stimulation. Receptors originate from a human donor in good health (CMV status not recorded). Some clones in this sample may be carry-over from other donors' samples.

CDR3 in DNA: TGTGCCAGCAGTTTGAGGCAGGGTCTCGGGGAGCTGTTTTTT. Encoded protein: CASSLRQGLGELFF. The chain is built from TRBV12-3 or TRBV12-4 and TRBJ2-2, with D possibly being TRBD1 (5 bases). The CDR3 is 14 residues long. Trimming took 3 bases from V and 7 from J, leaving 12 bases between them.

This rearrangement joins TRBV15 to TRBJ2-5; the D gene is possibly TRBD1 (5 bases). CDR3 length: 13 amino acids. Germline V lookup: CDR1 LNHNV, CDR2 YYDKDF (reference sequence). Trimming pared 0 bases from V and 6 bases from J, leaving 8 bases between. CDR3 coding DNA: TGTGCCACCAGCAGAGACAGGGTCCAGACCCAGTACTTC. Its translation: CATSRDRVQTQYF.

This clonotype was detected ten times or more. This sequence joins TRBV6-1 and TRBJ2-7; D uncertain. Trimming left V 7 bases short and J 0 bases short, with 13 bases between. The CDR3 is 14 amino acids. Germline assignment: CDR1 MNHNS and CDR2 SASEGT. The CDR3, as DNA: TGTGCCAGCAAGAGTCGGTCGAGCTCCTACGAGCAGTACTTC. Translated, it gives CASKSRSSSYEQYF.

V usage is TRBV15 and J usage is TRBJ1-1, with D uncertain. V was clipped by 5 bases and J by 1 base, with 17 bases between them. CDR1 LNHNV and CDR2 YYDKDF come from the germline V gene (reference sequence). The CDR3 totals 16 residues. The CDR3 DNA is TGTGCCACCAGCCCCCGAAGAGGAATTGGGAACACTGAAGCTTTCTTT. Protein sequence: CATSPRRGIGNTEAFF. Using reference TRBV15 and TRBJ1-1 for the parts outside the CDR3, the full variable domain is DAMVIQNPRYQVTQFGKPVTLSCSQTLNHNVMYWYQQKSSQAPKLLFHYYDKDFNNEADTPDNFQSRRPNTSFCFLDIRSPGLGDTAMYLCATSPRRGIGNTEAFFGQGTRLTVV.

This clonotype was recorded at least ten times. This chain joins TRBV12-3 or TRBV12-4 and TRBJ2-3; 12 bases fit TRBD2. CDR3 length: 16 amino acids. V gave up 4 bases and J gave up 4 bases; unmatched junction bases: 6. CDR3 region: CASSSSRLAGADTQYF. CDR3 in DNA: TGTGCCAGCAGTTCCTCAAGACTAGCGGGAGCAGATACGCAGTATTTT.

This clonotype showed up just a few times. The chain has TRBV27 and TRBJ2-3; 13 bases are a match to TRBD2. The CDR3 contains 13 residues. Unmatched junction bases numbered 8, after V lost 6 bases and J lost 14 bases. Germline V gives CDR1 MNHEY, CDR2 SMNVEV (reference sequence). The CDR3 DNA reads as TGTGCCAGCAGCTCAAGACTAGCGGGAGGAATGTATTTT. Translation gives CASSSRLAGGMYF.

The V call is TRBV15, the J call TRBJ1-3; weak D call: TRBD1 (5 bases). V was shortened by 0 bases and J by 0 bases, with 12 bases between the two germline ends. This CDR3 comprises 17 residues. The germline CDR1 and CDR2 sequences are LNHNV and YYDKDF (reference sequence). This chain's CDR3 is CATSRDHQGLSGNTIYF. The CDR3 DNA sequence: TGTGCCACCAGCAGAGATCACCAGGGCCTCTCTGGAAACACCATATATTTT. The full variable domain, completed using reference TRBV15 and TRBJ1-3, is DAMVIQNPRYQVTQFGKPVTLSCSQTLNHNVMYWYQQKSSQAPKLLFHYYDKDFNNEADTPDNFQSRRPNTSFCFLDIRSPGLGDTAMYLCATSRDHQGLSGNTIYFGEGSWLTVV.

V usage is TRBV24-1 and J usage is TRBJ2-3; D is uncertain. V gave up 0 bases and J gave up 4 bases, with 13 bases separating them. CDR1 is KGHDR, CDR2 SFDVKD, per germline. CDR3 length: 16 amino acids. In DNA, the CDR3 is TGTGCCACCAGTGATTTGAATTCGCCCGCTCCAGATACGCAGTATTTT. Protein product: CATSDLNSPAPDTQYF.

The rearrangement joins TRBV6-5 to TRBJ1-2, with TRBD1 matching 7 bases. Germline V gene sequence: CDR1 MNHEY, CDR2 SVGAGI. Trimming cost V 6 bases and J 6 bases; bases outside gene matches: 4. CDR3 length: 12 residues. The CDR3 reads CASSLQGHGYTF. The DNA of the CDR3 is TGTGCCAGCAGCCTACAGGGGCATGGCTACACCTTC.

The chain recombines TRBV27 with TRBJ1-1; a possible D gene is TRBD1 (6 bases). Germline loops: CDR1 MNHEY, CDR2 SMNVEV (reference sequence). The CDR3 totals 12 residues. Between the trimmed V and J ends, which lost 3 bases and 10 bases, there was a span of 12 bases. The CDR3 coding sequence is TGTGCCAGCAGTTTCACCGGGACAACAGCTTTCTTT. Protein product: CASSFTGTTAFF.

This CDR3 is CAIRSLDTQYF. CDR3 in DNA: TGTGCCATCAGGTCGCTGGATACGCAGTATTTT. The gene calls are TRBV10-3 and TRBJ2-3; no reliable D call. The V gene lost 6 bases and the J gene lost 6 bases, with 7 bases spanning the gap. CDR1 and CDR2 from the germline V gene are ENHRY and SYGVKD. The CDR3 spans 11 residues.

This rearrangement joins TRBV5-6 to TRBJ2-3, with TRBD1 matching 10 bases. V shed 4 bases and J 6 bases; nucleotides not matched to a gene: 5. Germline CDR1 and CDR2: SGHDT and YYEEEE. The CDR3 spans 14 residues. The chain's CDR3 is CASSRGQGIDTQYF. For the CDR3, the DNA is TGTGCCAGCAGCAGGGGACAGGGGATCGATACGCAGTATTTT. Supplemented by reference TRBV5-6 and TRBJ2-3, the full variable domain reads DAGVTQSPTHLIKTRGQQVTLRCSPKSGHDTVSWYQQALGQGPQFIFQYYEEEERQRGNFPDRFSGHQFPNYSSELNVNALLLGDSALYLCASSRGQGIDTQYFGPGTRLTVL.

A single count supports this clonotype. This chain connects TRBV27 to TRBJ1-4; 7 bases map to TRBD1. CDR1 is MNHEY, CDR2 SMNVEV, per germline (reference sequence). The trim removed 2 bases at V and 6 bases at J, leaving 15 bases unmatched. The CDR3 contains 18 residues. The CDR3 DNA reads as TGTGCCAGCAGTTTACTACTCCCACAGGGACAGTTCCATGAAAAACTGTTTTTT. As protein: CASSLLLPQGQFHEKLFF.

The CDR3 here is CASSTRVSGANVLTF. The CDR3 DNA follows: TGTGCCAGCAGTACAAGGGTGTCTGGGGCCAACGTCCTGACTTTC. V usage is TRBV12-3 or TRBV12-4 and J usage is TRBJ2-6; no clear D. V was pared by 5 bases and J by 1 base, with 9 bases between. The CDR3 covers 15 residues.

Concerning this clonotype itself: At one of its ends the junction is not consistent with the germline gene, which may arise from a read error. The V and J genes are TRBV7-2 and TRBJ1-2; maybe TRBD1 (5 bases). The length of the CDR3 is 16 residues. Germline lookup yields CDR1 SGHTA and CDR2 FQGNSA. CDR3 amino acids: CASSLSPLGGNYGYNF. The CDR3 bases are TGTGCCAGCAGCTTATCTCCCTTGGGGGGAAACTATGGCTACAACTTC.

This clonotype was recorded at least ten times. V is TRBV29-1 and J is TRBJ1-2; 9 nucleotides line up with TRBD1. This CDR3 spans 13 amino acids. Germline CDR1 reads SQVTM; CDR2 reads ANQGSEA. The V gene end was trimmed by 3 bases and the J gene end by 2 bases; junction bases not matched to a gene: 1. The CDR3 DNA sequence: TGCAGCGTTGATACAGGGGGCAACTATGGCTACACCTTC. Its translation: CSVDTGGNYGYTF.

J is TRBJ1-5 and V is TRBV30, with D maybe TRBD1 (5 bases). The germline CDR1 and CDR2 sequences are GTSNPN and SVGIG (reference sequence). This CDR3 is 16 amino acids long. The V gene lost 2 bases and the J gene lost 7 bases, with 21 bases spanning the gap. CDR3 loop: CAWSFTAGTIVQPQHF. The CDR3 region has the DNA TGTGCCTGGAGTTTCACTGCAGGGACTATTGTGCAGCCCCAGCATTTT.

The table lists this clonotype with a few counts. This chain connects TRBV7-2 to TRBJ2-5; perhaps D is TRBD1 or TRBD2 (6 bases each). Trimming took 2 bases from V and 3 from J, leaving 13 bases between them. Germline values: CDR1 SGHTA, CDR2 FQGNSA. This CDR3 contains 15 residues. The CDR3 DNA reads TGTGCCAGCAGCTTATACGGGGGCGGGGAAGAGACCCAGTACTTC. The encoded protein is CASSLYGGGEETQYF.

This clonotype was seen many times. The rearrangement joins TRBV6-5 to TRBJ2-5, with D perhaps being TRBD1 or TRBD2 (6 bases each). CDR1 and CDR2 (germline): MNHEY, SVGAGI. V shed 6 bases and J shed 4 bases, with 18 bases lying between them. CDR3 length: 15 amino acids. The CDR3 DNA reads TGTGCCAGCAGCCCCCCCGGGGGCGGATCAGAGACCCAGTACTTC. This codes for CASSPPGGGSETQYF.

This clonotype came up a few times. The CDR3 spells CSAARGLAGGLNHEQYV. The CDR3 DNA reads TGCAGTGCTGCCCGCGGGCTAGCGGGAGGGCTTAACCACGAGCAGTACGTC. The chain joins TRBV20-1 to TRBJ2-7; 12 positions agree with TRBD2. The CDR3 contains 17 residues. Germline lookup yields CDR1 DFQATT and CDR2 SNEGSKA (reference sequence). The trim removed 5 bases at V and 5 bases at J, leaving 16 bases unmatched.

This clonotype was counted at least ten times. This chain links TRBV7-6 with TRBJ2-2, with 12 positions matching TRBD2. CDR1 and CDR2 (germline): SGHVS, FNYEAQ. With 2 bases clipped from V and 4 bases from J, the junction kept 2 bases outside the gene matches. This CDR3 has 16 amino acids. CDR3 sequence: CASSLRLAGVTGELFF. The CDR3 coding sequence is TGTGCCAGCAGCTTACGACTAGCGGGAGTCACCGGGGAGCTGTTTTTT.

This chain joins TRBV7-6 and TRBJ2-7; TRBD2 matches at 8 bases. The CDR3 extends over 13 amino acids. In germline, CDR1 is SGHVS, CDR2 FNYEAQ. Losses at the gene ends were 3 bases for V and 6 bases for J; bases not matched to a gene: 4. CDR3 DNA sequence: TGTGCCAGCAGCTTTGACACTAGCGGCGAGCAGTACTTC. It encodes CASSFDTSGEQYF.

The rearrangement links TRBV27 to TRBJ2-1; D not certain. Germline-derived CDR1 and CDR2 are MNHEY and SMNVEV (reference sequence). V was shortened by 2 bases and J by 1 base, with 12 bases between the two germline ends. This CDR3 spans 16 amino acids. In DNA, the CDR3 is TGTGCCAGCAGTTTAACCGGTCCTCCTTCCTACAATGAGCAGTTCTTC. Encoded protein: CASSLTGPPSYNEQFF.

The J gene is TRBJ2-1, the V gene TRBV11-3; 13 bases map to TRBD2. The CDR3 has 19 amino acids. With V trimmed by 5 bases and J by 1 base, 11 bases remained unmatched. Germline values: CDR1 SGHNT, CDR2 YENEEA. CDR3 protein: CASSPENPTSGGSYNEQFF. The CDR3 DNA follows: TGTGCCAGCAGCCCAGAAAATCCGACTAGCGGGGGGTCCTACAATGAGCAGTTCTTC.